This T cell receptor (beta chain) was sequenced during a study of CD8 T cells in Susac syndrome. The authors reverse transcribed 0.5 to 1 ug RNA with random hexamers. Amplification of the TCR beta CDR3 was carried out by immunoSEQ multiplex PCR, which spanned a total of 54 Vbeta and 13 Jbeta segments. TCRdb called the immunoSEQ multiplex PCR reads again in MiXCR, with one record for every CDR3 protein. The sample carries about 120,000 distinct CDR3 sequences, less than 95% recorded once. With 4 bases removed from V and 7 bases from J, the gap between germline ends came to 13 bases. CDR3 size: 14 residues. Germline V gives CDR1 MNHEY, CDR2 SVGAGI. CD8+ and CD4+ T cells from blood underwent TCR beta sequencing, which was carried out in a high-throughput format.

The gene calls are TRBV6-5 and TRBJ2-2; D call uncertain. Specimen: CD4+ T cells from PBMCs. The receptor comes from a human donor in good health. The CDR3 reads CASSWSPGIGELFF. CDR3 nucleotides: TGTGCCAGCAGTTGGAGTCCTGGTATCGGGGAGCTGTTTTTT.